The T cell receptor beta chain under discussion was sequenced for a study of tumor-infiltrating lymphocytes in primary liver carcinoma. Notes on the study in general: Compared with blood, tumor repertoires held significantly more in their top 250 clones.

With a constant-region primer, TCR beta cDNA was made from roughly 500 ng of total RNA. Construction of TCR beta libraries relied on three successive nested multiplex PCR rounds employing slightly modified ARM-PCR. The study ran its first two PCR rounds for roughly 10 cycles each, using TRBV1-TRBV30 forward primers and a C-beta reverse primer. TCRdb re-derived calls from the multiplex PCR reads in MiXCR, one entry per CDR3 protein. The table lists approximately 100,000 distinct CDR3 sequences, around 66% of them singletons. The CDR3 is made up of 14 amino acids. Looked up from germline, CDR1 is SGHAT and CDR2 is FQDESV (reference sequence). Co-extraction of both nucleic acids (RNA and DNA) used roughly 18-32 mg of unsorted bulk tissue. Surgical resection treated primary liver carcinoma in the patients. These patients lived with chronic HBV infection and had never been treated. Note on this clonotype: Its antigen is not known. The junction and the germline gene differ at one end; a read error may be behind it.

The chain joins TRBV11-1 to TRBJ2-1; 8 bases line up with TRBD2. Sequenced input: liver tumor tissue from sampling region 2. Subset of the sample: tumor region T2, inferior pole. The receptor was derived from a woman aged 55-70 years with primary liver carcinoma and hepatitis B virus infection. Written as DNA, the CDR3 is TGTCCCAGCAGCTTAGACGGGGGGGAGGAAAAACAGTTCTTC. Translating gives CPSSLDGGEEKQFF.